This T cell receptor (beta chain) was retrieved from a study of human T cells and chemical hapten exposure. One entry per CDR3 protein results from TCRdb running MiXCR on the RACE reads. This sample has about 47,000 distinct CDR3 sequences, with roughly 4.5% found just once. Sample time point: healthy volunteer bleed at 2 weeks. Unfractionated whole blood was the source of the extracted total RNA. This clonotype was recorded at least ten times. The CDR3 has 15 amino acids. Germline V gives CDR1 MDHEN, CDR2 SYDVKM. Trimming took off 2 bases at V and 4 bases at J, with 13 bases between the two ends. The source of this sequence is a human donor in good health. Some clones in this sample may be carry-over from other donors' samples. The rearrangement joins TRBV28 to TRBJ2-3; D not certain. The material sequenced was whole blood. The CDR3 DNA follows: TGTGCCAGCAGTTTACCGCTGGGTGCCGCAGATACGCAGTATTTT. It codes for CASSLPLGAADTQYF.